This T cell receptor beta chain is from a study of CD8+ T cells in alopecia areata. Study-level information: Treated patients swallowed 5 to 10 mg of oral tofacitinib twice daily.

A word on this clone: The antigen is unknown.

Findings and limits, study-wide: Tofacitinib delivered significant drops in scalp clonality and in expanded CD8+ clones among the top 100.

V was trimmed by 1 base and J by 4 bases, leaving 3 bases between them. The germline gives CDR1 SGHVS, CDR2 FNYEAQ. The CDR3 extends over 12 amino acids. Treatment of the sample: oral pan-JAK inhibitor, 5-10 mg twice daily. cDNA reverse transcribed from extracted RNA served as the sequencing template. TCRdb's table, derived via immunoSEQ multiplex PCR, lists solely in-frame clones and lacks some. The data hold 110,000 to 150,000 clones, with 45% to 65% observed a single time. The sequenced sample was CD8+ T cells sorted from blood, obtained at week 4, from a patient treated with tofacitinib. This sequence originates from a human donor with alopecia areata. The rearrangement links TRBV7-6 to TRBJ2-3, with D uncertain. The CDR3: CASSLGADTQYF. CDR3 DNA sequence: TGTGCCAGCAGCTTAGGGGCAGATACGCAGTATTTT.